This TCR beta chain was sequenced in a study of regulatory T cells in long-lasting Graves disease. Findings and limits, study-wide: The number of shared public clonotypes was higher in persistent patients (approximately 2,500) than new patients (966). Persistent Graves' patients possessed reduced TCR diversity relative to recently diagnosed ones.

A remark on this clonotype: The antigen is undetermined.

With iRepertoire HTBI primers and Arm-PCR of CDR3 regions, TCR beta libraries were built. TCRdb ran MiXCR on the multiplex PCR reads and lists one entry per CDR3 protein. The data show 300,000 or so distinct CDR3 sequences, with 15% to 20% seen just once and 29% held by the top ten. Time point of the sample: persistent/refractory GD, antithyroid drugs over 5 years with positive TRAb. From PBMCs, RNA was extracted and then used to make the TCR library. Each patient gave around 9.7 milliliters of EDTA-anticoagulated peripheral blood. The TCR was taken from a female donor with Graves disease. The material sequenced was peripheral blood mononuclear cells (PBMCs), taken when the disease was refractory, from a patient treated with antithyroid drugs.

CDR3 region: CASSLEGAGPYEQYF. The CDR3 DNA reads as TGTGCCAGCAGCTTGGAGGGAGCGGGGCCCTACGAGCAGTACTTC. This chain links TRBV11-2 with TRBJ2-7; 7 positions match TRBD2. Trimming removed 3 bases from V and 2 bases from J; junction bases left unmatched: 7. The CDR3 loop spans 15 amino acids. CDR1 and CDR2 (germline): SGHAT, FQNNGV.